This TCR beta chain was identified during a study of cytomegalovirus exposure and HLA in healthy donors. Study information: T cells numbering about 180 million yielded 117 million unique TCR beta sequences in an earlier analysis.

The PCR contained 60 Vbeta and 13 Jbeta primers. The repertoire was sequenced with immunoSEQ multiplex PCR; TCRdb's copy has only in-frame clones and lacks some. The sample lists about 140,000 clones; roughly 80% were seen once. Regarding the study as a whole: It was approximately 150 TCR beta chains that were listed as cytomegalovirus-associated. It was shown in a later analysis that HLA-associated TCR beta chains were more clonally expanded than other, equally common chains.

In the case of this clone: Antigen: not known.

Germline CDR1 MNHEY, CDR2 SVGAGI. The CDR3 length is 13 residues. V dropped 0 bases and J dropped 5 bases, with 7 bases sitting between them. The source of this sequence is a man aged 30 to 45 in good health and CMV-seronegative. The chain employs TRBV6-5 and TRBJ1-2, with a tentative D call TRBD1 (5 bases). What was sequenced was PBMCs. This CDR3 is CASSYSGLYGYTF. Here the CDR3 DNA reads TGTGCCAGCAGTTACTCGGGACTTTATGGCTACACCTTC.